The 26 T cell receptor beta chains below come from one sample, sequenced in a study of T cells expressing NK-cell markers. TCRdb reprocessed the 5' RACE reads and keeps a single row for each CDR3 protein, giving no DNA. Across 500,000 or so distinct CDR3 sequences, the top ten clones capture 3% to 4.5% of the sample. The sequenced sample consisted of blood T cells: a sorted CD56 or NKG2C T cell subset, CD4+ or CD8+ T cells, or bulk PBMC T cells (not recorded which). The receptors stem from a man between 18 and 29 years old in good health.

The rearrangement links TRBV20-1 to TRBJ2-1; TCRdb gives TRBD2 as the D gene, but with no DNA this cannot be confirmed. Germline loops: CDR1 DFQATT, CDR2 SNEGSKA (reference sequence). The CDR3 is 15 residues long. CDR3 protein: CSAGVRFSSYNEQFF.

This chain joins TRBV27 and TRBJ1-2; TCRdb picks TRBD1, but there is no DNA to check that call. Germline V gene data show CDR1 as MNHEY and CDR2 as SMNVEV (reference sequence). This CDR3 is built from 15 residues. The CDR3 region is CASSLAGGRYYGYTF.

The rearrangement joins TRBV12-3 or TRBV12-4 to TRBJ1-2. This CDR3 has 13 amino acids. Here the CDR3 reads CASSGGVTYGYTF.

The V and J genes are TRBV20-1 and TRBJ2-2; TCRdb proposes TRBD2, but this gene call is untestable without DNA. The CDR3 runs 17 residues. Germline-derived CDR1 and CDR2 are DFQATT and SNEGSKA (reference sequence). The CDR3 protein is CSAKGASGRTNTGELFF.

The genes are TRBV12-3 or TRBV12-4 and TRBJ1-1. The CDR3 sequence is 11 residues long. The CDR3 reads CAIGWDTEAFF.

The CDR3: CASSPRTPGLGETQYF. This chain connects TRBV11-2 to TRBJ2-5; TCRdb's D call, TRBD2, is unchecked because there is no DNA. The CDR3 covers 16 residues. CDR1 is SGHAT and CDR2 is FQNNGV in the germline V gene.

The V gene is TRBV30, the J gene TRBJ1-2; without DNA, the TCRdb call of TRBD1 cannot be checked. The CDR3 loop spans 12 amino acids. Germline V gene data show CDR1 as GTSNPN and CDR2 as SVGIG (reference sequence). CDR3 amino acids: CAWRDRNYGYTF.

The chain joins TRBV12-3 or TRBV12-4 to TRBJ2-1; TCRdb designates TRBD1, a call that cannot be tested without DNA. The CDR3 has 14 amino acids. Here the CDR3 reads CASSRWTGRNEQFF.

The chain is built from TRBV29-1 and TRBJ2-1; there is no DNA to check the TCRdb D call of TRBD1. The CDR3 extends over 16 amino acids. Germline-derived CDR1 and CDR2 are SQVTM and ANQGSEA. The CDR3 loop is CSVDGRGWVSYNEQFF.

V is TRBV4-3 and J is TRBJ2-3; no DNA is available, so the TRBD1 call from TCRdb remains unchecked. Germline V gene lookup returns CDR1 LGHNA and CDR2 YSLEER. The CDR3 has 15 amino acids. The CDR3: CASSPTTVSTDTQYF.

The V gene is TRBV7-6, the J gene TRBJ2-2. The CDR3 length is 16 residues. Germline V CDR1 and CDR2: SGHVS, FNYEAQ. CDR3 residues: CASSPPPFANTGELFF.

V gene TRBV6-5 combines with J gene TRBJ2-3; TCRdb selects TRBD2, and the lack of DNA leaves this call unchecked. The CDR3 sequence is 13 residues long. Germline CDR1 and CDR2: MNHEY and SVGAGI. The CDR3 sequence: CASTAGAGDTQYF.

The rearrangement joins TRBV7-7 to TRBJ2-5; TCRdb proposes TRBD1, but this gene call is untestable without DNA. Germline V gene lookup returns CDR1 SSHAT and CDR2 FNYEAQ (reference sequence). This CDR3 region has 13 residues. The CDR3 spells CASSGGQGSPQYF.

The chain combines TRBV12-3 or TRBV12-4 with TRBJ2-1; the TCRdb call, TRBD1, lacks DNA for checking. CDR3 size: 18 residues. The CDR3 loop is CASKRRPRDPKGLNEQFF.

This chain's CDR3 is CASSFGTDPGNTIYF. The genes are TRBV12-3 or TRBV12-4 and TRBJ1-3; the TRBD1 assignment by TCRdb is unverifiable without DNA. The CDR3 sequence is 15 residues long.

The gene calls are TRBV20-1 and TRBJ2-1; TCRdb's D call, TRBD2, is unchecked because there is no DNA. Looked up from germline, CDR1 is DFQATT and CDR2 is SNEGSKA (reference sequence). The CDR3 has 20 amino acids. CDR3 protein: CSARDLGGSGRSAVYNEQFF.

This chain joins TRBV5-4 and TRBJ1-4; the D call of TRBD1 rests on TCRdb alone, since no DNA is present to check it. The CDR3 totals 14 residues. In germline, CDR1 is SGHNT, CDR2 YYREEE (reference sequence). CDR3 region: CASSFEGTSEKLFF.

This chain connects TRBV5-1 to TRBJ1-2. The CDR3 contains 13 residues. Per germline, CDR1 SGHRS and CDR2 YFSETQ. This chain's CDR3 is CASSGLANYGYTF. Full variable domain (rest looked up from reference TRBV5-1 and TRBJ1-2): KAGVTQTPRYLIKTRGQQVTLSCSPISGHRSVSWYQQTPGQGLQFLFEYFSETQRNKGNFPGRFSGRQFSNSRSEMNVSTLELGDSALYLCASSGLANYGYTFGSGTRLTVV.

The gene calls are TRBV5-5 and TRBJ1-4. This CDR3 has 16 amino acids. Per the germline V gene, CDR1 is SGHKS and CDR2 is YYEKEE (reference sequence). The CDR3 is CASSHPKTATNEKLFF.

The V call is TRBV29-1, the J call TRBJ2-3; with no DNA, the TCRdb D assignment of TRBD2 cannot be verified. Germline V lookup: CDR1 SQVTM, CDR2 ANQGSEA. CDR3 length: 15 residues. The CDR3 protein is CSAPGLGLRTDTQYF.

This sequence joins TRBV20-1 and TRBJ2-1; with no DNA, the TCRdb D assignment of TRBD2 cannot be verified. This CDR3 has 17 residues. Germline-derived CDR1 and CDR2 are DFQATT and SNEGSKA (reference sequence). This chain's CDR3 is CSARSQTSGSARNEQFF.

The chain is built from TRBV12-3 or TRBV12-4 and TRBJ2-2; without DNA, the TCRdb call of TRBD2 cannot be checked. The CDR3 length is 17 residues. The CDR3 sequence: CASTPRVGGPNTGELFF.

The chain uses TRBV12-3 or TRBV12-4 and TRBJ2-1; the TCRdb D gene call, TRBD1, has no DNA to confirm it. The CDR3 has 13 amino acids. The CDR3 here is CASSPGPNNEQFF.

The chain combines TRBV29-1 with TRBJ2-1; TCRdb proposes TRBD2, but this gene call is untestable without DNA. This CDR3 contains 13 residues. Germline CDR1 SQVTM, CDR2 ANQGSEA. The CDR3 region is CSGRKASYNEQFF.

This rearrangement joins TRBV2 to TRBJ2-3; TCRdb's D call of TRBD1 is untestable without DNA. Germline V lookup: CDR1 SNHLY, CDR2 FYNNEI. This CDR3 has 16 residues. This CDR3 reads CASSGAGPPDTDTQYF.

This chain uses TRBV5-1 with TRBJ1-4; checking the TCRdb D call of TRBD1 is not possible without DNA. Germline V CDR1 and CDR2: SGHRS, YFSETQ. The CDR3 is 14 residues long. CDR3 amino acids: CASSFLQAGEKLFF.